These 11 T cell receptor beta chains came from one sample sequenced in a study of blood T cell repertoires in COVID-19 (dated by TCRdb to about 2020). Libraries were prepared through the immunoSEQ multiplex PCR assay. The table was pulled from immuneACCESS by TCRdb, which kept in-frame rearrangements only. Such tables lose some clones; where checked, under half of the loss comes from unresolved V genes, and the rest has no known cause. Counted in this sample were under 55,000 clones; approximately 85% of them appeared once. The top ten constitute 12% to 15% of the sample. The source material was peripheral blood. These receptors were obtained from a human donor in a cohort sampled during active COVID-19.

The J gene is TRBJ1-2, the V gene TRBV7-9; D gene unclear. CDR3 length equals 15 residues. The V end was cut by 5 bases, the J end by 4 bases, with 17 bases between. Germline loops: CDR1 SEHNR, CDR2 FQNEAQ (reference sequence). The CDR3 nucleotides read TGTGCCAGCAGCCACGCGCAGGCTCTGGGCTATGGCTACACCTTC. This codes for CASSHAQALGYGYTF.

This clone was found once. The chain is built from TRBV24-1 and TRBJ2-5; TRBD1 agrees at 7 bases. With 1 base clipped from V and 5 bases from J, the junction kept 6 bases outside the gene matches. Looked up from germline, CDR1 is KGHDR and CDR2 is SFDVKD. The CDR3 is made up of 15 amino acids. The CDR3 is CATSDFTGEWETQYF. The CDR3 DNA reads as TGTGCCACCAGTGATTTCACAGGGGAGTGGGAGACCCAGTACTTC.

V usage is TRBV29-1 and J usage is TRBJ1-2, with 7 bases aligning to TRBD1. The ends lost 5 bases at V and 2 bases at J; junction bases unmatched: 2. The CDR3 totals 12 residues. CDR1 is SQVTM and CDR2 is ANQGSEA in the germline V gene. DNA for the CDR3: TGCAGCGTTCCGGGACAGAACTATGGCTACACCTTC. Encoded protein: CSVPGQNYGYTF.

V is TRBV30 and J is TRBJ1-5; 7 nucleotides match TRBD1. CDR3 length: 17 residues. The ends lost 2 bases at V and 0 bases at J; junction bases unmatched: 10. Germline V gives CDR1 GTSNPN, CDR2 SVGIG (reference sequence). In DNA, the CDR3 is TGTGCCTGGAGTCCCCGGGACAGAAGCTATAGCAATCAGCCCCAGCATTTT. Translation: CAWSPRDRSYSNQPQHF.

The chain uses TRBV27 and TRBJ2-1; tentative D call: TRBD1 (5 bases). This CDR3 comprises 15 residues. V shed 2 bases and J shed 8 bases, with 16 bases lying between them. Germline V gene sequence: CDR1 MNHEY, CDR2 SMNVEV (reference sequence). The CDR3 loop is CASSLKGTGWDEQFF. DNA for the CDR3: TGTGCCAGCAGTTTAAAGGGCACAGGATGGGATGAGCAGTTCTTC.

The chain couples TRBV5-6 to TRBJ1-4; no definite D call. This CDR3 has 13 residues. CDR1 SGHDT and CDR2 YYEEEE come from the germline V gene. V was pared by 1 base and J by 10 bases, with 11 bases between. Here the CDR3 reads CASSLRQERKLFF. In DNA, the CDR3 is TGTGCCAGCAGCTTGCGTCAGGAAAGAAAACTGTTTTTT.

This rearrangement joins TRBV28 to TRBJ2-5; D perhaps matches TRBD2 (5 bases). The CDR3 length is 12 residues. The germline gives CDR1 MDHEN, CDR2 SYDVKM. Trimming left V 5 bases short and J 9 bases short, with 13 bases between. The CDR3 region has the DNA TGTGCCAGCAGTACAACCGGGGTATCCCAGTACTTC. This gives the protein CASSTTGVSQYF.

The V call is TRBV5-1, the J call TRBJ2-5, with D possibly matching TRBD1 (5 bases). The germline CDR1 and CDR2 sequences are SGHRS and YFSETQ. This CDR3 is built from 14 residues. Trimming took off 3 bases at V and 6 bases at J, with 15 bases between the two ends. For the CDR3, the DNA is TGCGCCAGCAGCTCTCGGGCAGGGATGCAGACCCAGTACTTC. This codes for CASSSRAGMQTQYF.

The chain joins TRBV5-1 to TRBJ1-1; D perhaps matches TRBD1 (6 bases). The CDR3 runs to 13 residues. Germline CDR1 is SGHRS and CDR2 is YFSETQ. V was shortened by 7 bases and J by 5 bases, with 15 bases between the two germline ends. This CDR3 is CASRNREMTEAFF. The CDR3 nucleotides read TGCGCCAGCCGGAACAGGGAGATGACTGAAGCTTTCTTT.

This chain joins TRBV19 and TRBJ2-1; 11 bases align to TRBD2. The V gene end was trimmed by 4 bases and the J gene end by 0 bases; junction bases not matched to a gene: 8. This CDR3 is 18 amino acids long. Germline values: CDR1 LNHDA, CDR2 SQIVND (reference sequence). The CDR3 sequence is CASSSGTSGASSYNEQFF. Here the CDR3 DNA reads TGTGCCAGTAGTAGCGGGACTAGCGGAGCCAGCTCCTACAATGAGCAGTTCTTC.

This sequence joins TRBV2 and TRBJ1-2; D unresolved. Germline assignment: CDR1 SNHLY and CDR2 FYNNEI. V dropped 4 bases and J dropped 3 bases, with 12 bases sitting between them. The CDR3 totals 14 residues. CDR3 sequence (DNA): TGTGCCAGCAGTGGGACTGGAGTAGACTATGGCTACACCTTC. It yields the protein CASSGTGVDYGYTF.